This T cell receptor beta chain was found in a study of cytomegalovirus exposure and HLA in healthy donors (dated by TCRdb to 2015 to 2018). General notes on the study: In an earlier analysis of under 600 of the donors, about 260 Gb of sequence data and 90 million to 130 million unique TCR beta sequences from 150 million to 200 million T cells were reported. An early release covering roughly 640 HLA-typed donors comprised approximately 290 gigabases of sequencing data and tens of millions of unique TCR sequences. Among the approximately 400 genotyped donors, around 81% belonged to the genetic ancestry cluster associated with self-reported Caucasian donors. The study aimed to test whether cataloging public T cell receptors could reveal signatures of past pathogen exposure. The study profiled the T cell repertoires of under 850 subjects by immunosequencing and related them to cytomegalovirus serostatus. A separate validation cohort of roughly 130 different subjects was used in addition to the approximately 640-subject first cohort. To predict cytomegalovirus infection status, the study combined high-throughput TCR immunosequencing, statistical association of individual TCRs with disease status, and machine learning. A later analysis re-examined previously published TCR beta repertoires from hundreds of donors and added high-resolution HLA genotyping to investigate patterns of TCR occurrence. Rather than using new phenotypic data, the later analysis identified candidate immune exposures from TCR beta sequences and from how often those sequences occurred across donors. An earlier analysis of 500 to 650 of the donors applied high-throughput TCR beta sequencing to assess whether each TCR beta V gene segment acted as functional or pseudogenic. Donor age, sex, ethnicity and CMV serostatus were compiled together with the repertoire data. Genome-wide SNP genotypes for about 65% of the 666 donors were used in a later genetic analysis, which treated that subset as a discovery cohort. Every repertoire in the discovery cohort had been generated on one and the same sequencing platform. HLA typing included class I and class II loci at four-digit resolution. Typing coverage varied by locus: roughly 620-640 donors for A, B, C, DRB1 and DQB1; approximately 560 for DQA1; approximately 610 for DPA1; 450 to 480 for DPB1. A few DR-DQ haplotypes were handled as single units for association and clustering because linkage in the cohort was strong. Among approximately 370 genotyped donors of the cohort, an average of around 240,000 unique TCR beta nucleotide sequences was sequenced per donor, of which approximately 19% were non-productive. Overall study results and their limits: According to the authors, the approach could potentially be generalized to other disease states and immunological phenotypes. A later analysis found that HLA-associated TCR beta chains were more clonally expanded and had lower generation probabilities than equally common non-associated chains. The study listed approximately 160 TCR beta chains as associated with cytomegalovirus. In both the original and validation cohorts, the classifier was reported to diagnose cytomegalovirus status with high specificity and sensitivity. This cohort had only TCR beta chains sequenced, and the lack of alpha or paired-chain data limited which features could be detected. Sequencing depth was assumed to be roughly uniform across donors in the presence/absence analyses, though that assumption may not hold. The only immune exposure information available for the cohort was CMV serostatus. V-gene and J-gene trimming of TCR beta chains was associated with a missense DCLRE1C variant in a later genetic analysis, and the association was replicated in an independent cohort. In a later analysis, several top co-occurrence clusters were reported to appear linked to parvovirus B19, influenza, CMV and Epstein-Barr virus. An earlier analysis of approximately 530 of the donors showed that most TCR beta V segments appeared in productive rearrangements either about 87% or about 30% of the time, which broadly matched IMGT annotations. In a later genetic analysis, fewer N-insertions in productive TCRs were reported among donors in an Asian-associated ancestry cluster than the 666-donor mean. In vitro tests confirmed that a few of the cytomegalovirus-associated TCR beta chains recognize cytomegalovirus antigens. According to a later analysis, TCR association rates differed among HLA loci, with DRB1 alleles showing the most associated TCRs and HLA-C alleles showing the fewest. Linkage disequilibrium might explain the correlated functional status among segregating V segments, but an unknown experimental factor could not be ruled out. A further reported finding was that TCR beta sequences accurately predicted the HLA-A and HLA-B alleles for most subjects in the first cohort. Across donors, most TCR sequences were observed very rarely, whereas some public TCRs were present in many individuals. According to a later analysis, most CMV-associated TCR beta chains appeared to be HLA-restricted, and the HLA associations seemed to be driven largely by CMV exposure. When HLA alleles, especially DR and DQ, strongly co-occurred, attributing TCR associations to individual alleles was difficult. Because counts were too low, 15 to 20 rarely observed V segments, including chromosome 9 orphons, were excluded from the earlier analysis of fewer than 650 of the donors. In a later analysis, 16,951 TCR beta sequences were associated with specific HLA alleles at a false discovery rate of 0.05. HLA typing was unavailable for some donors at each locus, so association tests used only the typed subset. A cluster of highly shared sequence variants was judged likely to represent a technical artifact of the sequencing pipeline.

As regards this clone: The antigen it recognizes is unknown. Base qualities are not recorded, but no much larger clone differs from it by a single base.

The cohort consisted of more than 650 healthy bone marrow donors. All cohort members were sampled while nominally healthy, although unrecorded immune exposures were likely present. The donor tested CMV seropositive, placing the donor among the roughly 300 seropositive members of the cohort. A peripheral blood sample was collected from each donor, and TCR beta sequencing was performed on peripheral blood mononuclear cells. The Qiagen DNeasy Blood Extraction Kit was used to extract genomic DNA from the blood cell samples. Library construction relied on the immunoSEQ multiplex PCR assay. The multiplex PCR relied on a mix of 60 forward primers for TCR Vbeta segments and 13 reverse primers for TCR Jbeta segments. A multiplex PCR assay on genomic DNA amplified the CDR3 region of rearranged TCR beta genes. Amplified TCR beta libraries were sequenced as 87-base-pair reads on the Illumina HiSeq System. From the authors' description of their analysis: A later analysis tallied roughly 76 million unique TCR beta chains across the 666 repertoires, and 10 million to 11 million of those chains were shared by two or more donors. Raw reads were error-corrected and collapsed into unique sequences with a nearest-neighbor algorithm that merged closely related sequences to remove PCR and sequencing errors. V, D and J gene segments were assigned by aligning CDR3 sequences to IMGT reference sequences. For a sequence to be retained, at least a six-nucleotide match to both a V gene segment and a J gene segment was required. A rearrangement was called productive if the CDR3 had no stop codons and remained in frame with V and J, and every other rearrangement was called non-productive. CDR3 was defined according to IMGT convention as the region running from the second conserved V-encoded cysteine to the conserved J-encoded phenylalanine. In an earlier analysis of more than 550 of the donors, sequences lacking an unambiguous match to a single V gene segment were excluded. An earlier analysis of roughly 590 of the donors called V segments functional above 56.7% productive rearrangements and segregating when the between-donor standard deviation exceeded 5%. To diagnose cytomegalovirus status from the catalog of TCR beta chain sequences, a statistical classification framework was built. V and J gene assignment, in a later analysis, came from comparing TCR nucleotide sequences with IMGT/GENE-DB human TR gene sequences. A later analysis assigned CDR3 sequences and most-parsimonious VDJ recombination scenarios with the TCRdist pipeline. In a later analysis, each TCR beta chain was defined by its CDR3 amino acid sequence together with its V-gene family, and reads lacking a unique V-gene family were excluded. In a later analysis, around 600 highly shared, low-generation-probability nucleotide sequences were removed to address suspected cross-contamination and a sequencing artifact. In a later analysis, a clonal expansion index for each public chain was calculated from normalized within-repertoire ranks of inferred template counts. Generation probabilities in a later analysis came from a VDJ recombination model fitted to out-of-frame rearrangements, and those results were checked against IGoR. In a later analysis, hypergeometric tests were used to score TCR-TCR, TCR-HLA and TCR-CMV co-occurrence, with a repertoire-size bias correction applied to TCR pairs. A later analysis estimated false discovery rates by permuting HLA or CMV assignments 20 times. In a later analysis, co-occurring TCRs were grouped using DBSCAN, with TCRdist sequence similarity added in when clustering inside HLA-allele-positive subsets. For co-occurrence clustering, repertoires with fewer than 30,000 or more than 120,000 public chains were excluded, along with about five repertoires with anomalous nucleotide sharing. TCRdb's version of the immuneACCESS table is confined to in-frame rearrangements and falls short of the full clone set. An unresolved V gene accounts for under half of the shortfall where checked; the remainder is of unknown origin. V, J and clone size derive from that table, while D and trimming were established from the DNA sequence. In all, the sample holds some 190,000 clones, and less than 90% of those were seen once. The biggest ten clones account for 1.1% to 1.5% of the sample.

This TCR was recovered from a girl between 5 and 17 years old in good health and CMV-seropositive. The sample taken for sequencing was PBMCs.

The DNA sequence is as follows: TGTGCCAGCAGCCAAGGGAGGGGGCTCGACGAGCAGTACTTC. This is translated as CASSQGRGLDEQYF. The chain couples TRBV4-2 to TRBJ2-7; a weak D assignment points to TRBD1 (7 bases agree). Deletion took 1 base off V and 5 bases off J, with a span of 12 bases between the germline ends. Including cysteine and phenylalanine, the CDR3 has 14 amino acids. Solely the CDR3 DNA is kept, with 42 bases framed from the first base. As encoded in the germline V gene, CDR1 is LGHNA while CDR2 is YNFKEQ.